The next 20 T cell receptor beta chains were all read from a single sample in a study of vaccination and CD4 T cells after COVID-19. Cultured CD4+ T-cell DNA underwent Oncomine TCR Beta short-read sequencing. TCRdb processed the PCR reads anew with MiXCR; each CDR3 protein has one entry. The sample consists of about 15,000 distinct CDR3 sequences, 40% to 65% of them appearing once. As for treatment: approximately nine-day PBMC culture with coronavirus spike peptide pools or control peptides (ViraFEST assay). These receptors' antigens are unknown. Sequenced material: CD4+ T cells from blood, cultured in vitro, taken before SARS-CoV-2 vaccination. The receptors derive from a human donor who had recovered from COVID-19.

This clonotype occurred a few times. The CDR3 is CASSLGTFGNEQYF. DNA for the CDR3: TGTGCCAGCAGCTTAGGAACCTTTGGAAACGAGCAGTACTTC. This chain joins TRBV7-8 and TRBJ2-7; no clear D gene. The germline V gene encodes CDR1 SGHVS and CDR2 FQNEAQ. Trimming stripped 1 base from V and 5 bases from J, with 12 bases between. This CDR3 contains 14 residues.

V usage is TRBV27 and J usage is TRBJ1-2, with TRBD1 identical over 9 bases. Germline values: CDR1 MNHEY, CDR2 SMNVEV (reference sequence). V trimming: 5 bases; J trimming: 5 bases; junction bases outside the gene matches: 6. The CDR3 covers 14 residues. This CDR3 reads CASSQTGTGYGYTF. DNA for the CDR3: TGTGCCAGCAGTCAAACCGGGACAGGGTATGGCTACACCTTC.

The chain has TRBV12-3 or TRBV12-4 and TRBJ2-7; 8 bases agree with TRBD1. The CDR3 runs 15 residues. V shed 7 bases, J shed 5 bases, and the junction held 13 bases outside the gene matches. This CDR3 is CASTASPTGVHEQYF. Written as DNA, the CDR3 is TGTGCCAGCACCGCCTCCCCGACAGGGGTACACGAGCAGTACTTC.

The rearrangement joins TRBV7-2 to TRBJ2-1; 13 nucleotides agree with TRBD2. The CDR3 sequence is 14 residues long. The junction had 3 bases not matched to a gene; V was cut back by 6 bases and J by 7 bases. Germline assignment: CDR1 SGHTA and CDR2 FQGNSA. CDR3: CASRLAGGRNEQFF. As DNA, the CDR3 is TGTGCCAGCAGACTAGCGGGGGGGAGAAATGAGCAGTTCTTC.

Here the CDR3 reads CASDRGGGKAFF. The CDR3 DNA reads TGTGCCAGCGACAGGGGAGGAGGTAAAGCTTTCTTT. This chain joins TRBV19 and TRBJ1-1; 8 nucleotides line up with TRBD1. V dropped 9 bases and J dropped 9; count of bases not matched to a gene: 9. CDR1 is LNHDA, CDR2 SQIVND, per germline (reference sequence). The length of the CDR3 is 12 residues.

This sequence joins TRBV20-1 and TRBJ1-5; D gene unclear. Trimming removed 3 bases from V and 2 bases from J, with 14 bases in between. The germline gives CDR1 DFQATT, CDR2 SNEGSKA (reference sequence). The CDR3 covers 15 residues. The CDR3 DNA follows: TGCAGTGCTAGGGGGATGGGCGGAGGCAATCAGCCCCAGCATTTT. This codes for CSARGMGGGNQPQHF.

The genes are TRBV19 and TRBJ2-7; TRBD2 might be the D (6 bases). Germline V gene data show CDR1 as LNHDA and CDR2 as SQIVND (reference sequence). The CDR3 covers 11 residues. Trimming took 8 bases from V and 4 from J, leaving 9 bases between them. The CDR3 DNA reads as TGTGCCAGTGGCGGGGAGTACGAGCAGTACTTC. Protein product: CASGGEYEQYF.

V is TRBV10-1 and J is TRBJ2-5, with unresolved D. The CDR3 is 13 residues long. Germline V gives CDR1 WNHNN, CDR2 SYGVQD (reference sequence). Trimming cost V 4 bases and J 4 bases, with 10 bases left between them. The CDR3 region has the DNA TGCGCCAGCAGTGCGGGCAGAGGAGAGACCCAGTACTTC. Its translation: CASSAGRGETQYF.

The V call is TRBV27, the J call TRBJ1-2, with D possibly matching TRBD1 (5 bases). The germline V gene encodes CDR1 MNHEY and CDR2 SMNVEV (reference sequence). The ends were cut back, 3 bases at V and 5 bases at J, with 10 bases in the middle. The CDR3 has 13 amino acids. The CDR3 region is CASSLEGSYGYTF. DNA for the CDR3: TGTGCCAGCAGTTTGGAGGGGAGTTATGGCTACACCTTC.

This clonotype was recorded a few times. CDR3 loop: CASSFLSGGAFETQYF. CDR3 DNA: TGTGCCAGCAGCTTCCTTAGCGGGGGGGCCTTCGAGACCCAGTACTTC. V and J are TRBV7-9 and TRBJ2-5, with 11 bases fitting TRBD2. This CDR3 has 16 amino acids. Germline V lookup: CDR1 SEHNR, CDR2 FQNEAQ (reference sequence). Trimming removed 3 bases from V and 5 bases from J; junction bases left unmatched: 8.

This clonotype came up once. The chain recombines TRBV11-3 with TRBJ1-1; possibly TRBD1 for D (6 bases). This CDR3 region has 16 residues. Trimming left V 1 base short and J 2 bases short, with 14 bases between. Germline V gene lookup returns CDR1 SGHNT and CDR2 YENEEA. The CDR3 DNA reads as TGTGCCAGCAGCTTAGGGCCCGGCAGGGGTAACACTGAAGCTTTCTTT. Its protein is CASSLGPGRGNTEAFF. Full variable domain (missing parts from reference TRBV11-3 and TRBJ1-1): EAGVVQSPRYKIIEKKQPVAFWCNPISGHNTLYWYLQNLGQGPELLIRYENEEAVDDSQLPKDRFSAERLKGVDSTLKIQPAELGDSAVYLCASSLGPGRGNTEAFFGQGTRLTVV.

This clonotype appeared a single time. The chain employs TRBV6-1 and TRBJ1-5, with TRBD1 identical over 11 bases. Trimming took 6 bases from V and 7 from J; bases not matched to a gene: 8. This CDR3 is built from 15 residues. Germline CDR1 reads MNHNS; CDR2 reads SASEGT. CDR3 loop: CASRGQGGIGQPQHF. CDR3 in DNA: TGTGCCAGCAGGGGACAGGGGGGGATTGGCCAGCCCCAGCATTTT.

V and J are TRBV20-1 and TRBJ1-1; 8 bases fit TRBD1. The CDR3 sequence is 14 residues long. Germline CDR1 and CDR2: DFQATT and SNEGSKA (reference sequence). With V trimmed by 5 bases and J by 4 bases, 9 bases remained unmatched. CDR3 DNA: TGCAGTGCTGTATATGTTACAGGGGGCACTGAAGCTTTCTTT. Protein product: CSAVYVTGGTEAFF.

The rearrangement links TRBV6-5 to TRBJ2-7; 11 nucleotides agree with TRBD2. J lost 3 bases, V lost 0 bases, and 10 bases had no gene match. The CDR3 is 18 residues long. Germline V gene data show CDR1 as MNHEY and CDR2 as SVGAGI. The CDR3 DNA reads as TGTGCCAGCAGTTACTCGGGGACTAGCGGCATTACAGGCTACGAGCAGTACTTC. Amino acid sequence: CASSYSGTSGITGYEQYF.

This chain connects TRBV20-1 to TRBJ2-7; no firm D call. Trimming stripped 6 bases from V and 9 bases from J, with 6 bases between. Germline V gives CDR1 DFQATT, CDR2 SNEGSKA (reference sequence). CDR3 length: 8 amino acids. The CDR3 region has the DNA TGCAGTGCCCCCCCGCAGTACTTC. Translation gives CSAPPQYF.

This clonotype was detected once. The CDR3 bases are TGTGCCAGCAGACTCTTTCTAGCGGGAGTCGCCTACGAGCAGTACTTC. Translated, it gives CASRLFLAGVAYEQYF. The genes are TRBV6-1 and TRBJ2-7; TRBD2 matches at 10 bases. V was pared by 6 bases and J by 2 bases, with 10 bases of the junction left unmatched. This CDR3 spans 16 amino acids. Germline values: CDR1 MNHNS, CDR2 SASEGT.

V gene TRBV27 combines with J gene TRBJ2-7; TRBD2 is a possible D gene (6 bases). Germline lookup yields CDR1 MNHEY and CDR2 SMNVEV (reference sequence). Trimming pared 2 bases from V and 2 bases from J, leaving 16 bases between. This CDR3 has 16 residues. CDR3 in DNA: TGTGCCAGCAGTTTAAACCGGCTAGCGACAGCCTACGAGCAGTACTTC. Protein sequence: CASSLNRLATAYEQYF.

This clonotype was seen more than once but under ten times. The chain joins TRBV6-1 to TRBJ1-2; 7 bases are shared with TRBD1. The germline gives CDR1 MNHNS, CDR2 SASEGT. The CDR3 length is 14 residues. V shed 7 bases and J 4 bases; nucleotides not matched to a gene: 9. The CDR3: CASTGTVPGYGYTF. The CDR3 nucleotides are TGTGCCAGCACCGGGACAGTCCCAGGCTATGGCTACACCTTC.

This clonotype was counted a few times. The rearrangement joins TRBV25-1 to TRBJ1-2; 7 bases fit TRBD1. Per the germline V gene, CDR1 is MGHDK and CDR2 is SYGVNS. The CDR3 is made up of 14 amino acids. The junction had 5 bases not matched to a gene; V was cut back by 3 bases and J by 4 bases. CDR3 nucleotides: TGTGCCAGCAGTGACACGTGGGACAGCTATGGCTACACCTTC. It codes for CASSDTWDSYGYTF.

This clonotype was picked up one time. This rearrangement joins TRBV2 to TRBJ2-7; D is uncertain. Looked up from germline, CDR1 is SNHLY and CDR2 is FYNNEI. V was clipped by 6 bases and J by 3 bases, with 9 bases between them. The CDR3 runs to 12 residues. Here the CDR3 reads CASRDVRYEQYF. The CDR3 DNA is TGTGCCAGCAGGGATGTACGCTACGAGCAGTACTTC.